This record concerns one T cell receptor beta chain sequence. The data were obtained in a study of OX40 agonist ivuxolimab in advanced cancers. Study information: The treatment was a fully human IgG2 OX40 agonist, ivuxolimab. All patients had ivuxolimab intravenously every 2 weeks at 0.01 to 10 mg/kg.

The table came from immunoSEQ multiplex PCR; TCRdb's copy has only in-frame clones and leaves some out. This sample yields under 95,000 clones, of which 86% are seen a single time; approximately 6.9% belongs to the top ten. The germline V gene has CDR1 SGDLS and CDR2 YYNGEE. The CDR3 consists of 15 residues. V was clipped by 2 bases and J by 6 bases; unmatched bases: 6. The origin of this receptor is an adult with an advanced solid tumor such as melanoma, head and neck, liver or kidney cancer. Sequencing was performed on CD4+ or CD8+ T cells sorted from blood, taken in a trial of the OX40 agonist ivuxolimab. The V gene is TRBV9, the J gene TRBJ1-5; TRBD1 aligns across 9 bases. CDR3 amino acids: CASSVSGTGTQPQHF. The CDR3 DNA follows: TGTGCCAGCAGCGTTTCCGGGACAGGGACTCAGCCCCAGCATTTT.